Listed here are 18 T cell receptor beta chains from one sample, sequenced in a study of shared clonotypes between healthy human individuals. Naive CD8 cells were CD45RO-negative, positively selected for CCR7, excluding terminally differentiated effector memory CD45RA+ cells. The assay was immunoSEQ multiplex PCR, and TCRdb's table has in-frame clones only and misses some. The sample lists about 580,000 clones; more than 95% were seen once. Sequenced: naive CD8+ T cells sorted from blood. The receptors come from a man aged 25-45 years in good health.

The rearrangement links TRBV27 to TRBJ2-1, with 7 bases fitting TRBD2. Germline values: CDR1 MNHEY, CDR2 SMNVEV (reference sequence). This CDR3 region has 11 residues. The trim removed 5 bases at V and 9 bases at J, leaving 1 base unmatched. This chain's CDR3 is CASSRGGEQFF. The CDR3 DNA is TGTGCCAGCAGTCGCGGGGGTGAGCAGTTCTTC.

The rearrangement uses TRBV18 and TRBJ2-5, with D unclear. The germline CDR1 and CDR2 sequences are KGHSH and LQKENI. The CDR3 length is 14 residues. Trimming took 0 bases from V and 5 from J, leaving 10 bases between them. The CDR3 DNA reads TGTGCCAGCTCACCACCTCGCGCGATGGAGACCCAGTACTTC. It is translated as CASSPPRAMETQYF. The whole variable domain, filled in from reference TRBV18 and TRBJ2-5, reads NAGVMQNPRHLVRRRGQEARLRCSPMKGHSHVYWYRQLPEEGLKFMVYLQKENIIDESGMPKERFSAEFPKEGPSILRIQQVVRGDSAAYFCASSPPRAMETQYFGPGTRLLVL.

The rearrangement uses TRBV7-9 and TRBJ2-3, with D perhaps matching TRBD2 (7 bases). V lost 7 bases and J 0 bases, leaving 20 bases between the germline ends. Germline CDR1 is SEHNR and CDR2 is FQNEAQ (reference sequence). The CDR3 has 17 amino acids. The CDR3 nucleotides read TGTGCCAGCACCCAAGAGGGGGGGACTGCTAGCACAGATACGCAGTATTTT. Amino acid sequence: CASTQEGGTASTDTQYF.

V gene TRBV11-2 combines with J gene TRBJ2-7; D is unclear. With 0 bases removed from V and 3 bases from J, the gap between germline ends came to 6 bases. Germline V gives CDR1 SGHAT, CDR2 FQNNGV. This CDR3 contains 13 residues. In DNA form, the CDR3 reads TGTGCCAGCAGCTTAGACGCCTACTACGAGCAGTACTTC. Its translation: CASSLDAYYEQYF.

This chain joins TRBV19 and TRBJ1-2; unclear D gene. The CDR3 extends over 15 amino acids. Per germline, CDR1 LNHDA and CDR2 SQIVND (reference sequence). V was trimmed by 8 bases and J by 4 bases, leaving 20 bases between them. CDR3 bases: TGTGCCAGTCAAGATTCGGCGGGCCCGGGCTATGGCTACACCTTC. Protein: CASQDSAGPGYGYTF.

Written as DNA, the CDR3 is TGTGCCAGCAGTGAAGGAGCCTACGAGCAGTACTTC. Translation gives CASSEGAYEQYF. The rearrangement links TRBV2 to TRBJ2-7, with no clear D. Trimming stripped 1 base from V and 2 bases from J, with 3 bases between. The CDR3 is made up of 12 amino acids. Germline CDR1 is SNHLY and CDR2 is FYNNEI.

V is TRBV29-1 and J is TRBJ1-1, with 7 bases fitting TRBD1. Germline V gives CDR1 SQVTM, CDR2 ANQGSEA. This CDR3 has 16 amino acids. Trimming cost V 5 bases and J 3 bases; bases outside gene matches: 15. The CDR3 region is CSVWDRNGRGDTEAFF. The DNA of the CDR3 is TGCAGCGTTTGGGACAGAAACGGTCGAGGGGACACTGAAGCTTTCTTT.

V is TRBV5-4 and J is TRBJ2-3; 9 nucleotides align to TRBD2. Germline V gene data show CDR1 as SGHNT and CDR2 as YYREEE (reference sequence). This CDR3 has 15 residues. V shed 2 bases, J shed 3 bases, and the junction held 4 bases outside the gene matches. CDR3 protein: CASSFASGKTDTQYF. CDR3 in DNA: TGTGCCAGCAGCTTCGCTAGCGGGAAGACAGATACGCAGTATTTT.

With regard to this clone: The same CDR3 is also encoded by other DNA sequences in this sample. The chain is built from TRBV27 and TRBJ2-1; D could derive from TRBD1 or TRBD2 (5 bases each). CDR1 and CDR2 from the germline V gene are MNHEY and SMNVEV (reference sequence). V was pared by 3 bases and J by 8 bases, with 8 bases between. This CDR3 region has 12 residues. CDR3 sequence reads: CASSLMGDEQFF. CDR3 nucleotides: TGTGCCAGCAGTTTGATGGGGGATGAGCAGTTCTTC.

The chain carries TRBV29-1 and TRBJ2-2; D might be TRBD1 (6 bases). The CDR3 runs to 16 residues. The V end was cut by 5 bases, the J end by 1 base, with 17 bases between. The V gene's germline CDR1 is SQVTM and CDR2 ANQGSEA. CDR3 residues: CSVSKSRTENTGELFF. CDR3 bases: TGCAGCGTTTCAAAGTCCCGGACAGAGAACACCGGGGAGCTGTTTTTT.

The V gene is TRBV7-9, the J gene TRBJ1-3; the D is unclear. Germline V gene sequence: CDR1 SEHNR, CDR2 FQNEAQ (reference sequence). The CDR3 consists of 13 residues. V was clipped by 5 bases and J by 2 bases, with 7 bases between them. The CDR3 region is CASSLDTGNTIYF. The CDR3 region has the DNA TGTGCCAGCAGCCTCGACACTGGAAACACCATATATTTT.

CDR3 residues: CASSLSGSSYEQYF. The DNA for the CDR3 is TGTGCCAGCAGCTTGTCCGGGAGCTCCTACGAGCAGTACTTC. V usage is TRBV5-4 and J usage is TRBJ2-7; weak D call: TRBD2 (6 bases). The V end lost 1 base, the J end lost 0 bases, and 8 bases lay between the germline ends. Germline V gives CDR1 SGHNT, CDR2 YYREEE (reference sequence). The CDR3 sequence is 14 residues long.

This clone was detected only once. J is TRBJ2-7 and V is TRBV18; 7 bases align to TRBD2. V shed 5 bases and J 4 bases; nucleotides not matched to a gene: 11. The germline V gene has CDR1 KGHSH and CDR2 LQKENI. CDR3 length equals 15 residues. CDR3 nucleotides: TGTGCCAGCTCATCTCCTTCTAGCGGAGTATACGAGCAGTACTTC. Its protein is CASSSPSSGVYEQYF.

CDR3 protein: CASSATGRPYEQYF. Here the CDR3 DNA reads TGTGCCAGCAGCGCGACAGGGAGGCCCTACGAGCAGTACTTC. This chain links TRBV9 with TRBJ2-7; D may be TRBD1 (7 bases). Trimming removed 3 bases from V and 2 bases from J, with 12 bases in between. Germline values: CDR1 SGDLS, CDR2 YYNGEE. The CDR3 covers 14 residues.

The gene calls are TRBV11-3 and TRBJ2-7; the match to TRBD1 covers 9 bases. The CDR3 totals 15 residues. V lost 4 bases, J lost 3 bases, and 7 bases stayed unmatched. The germline V gene has CDR1 SGHNT and CDR2 YENEEA. CDR3 nucleotides: TGTGCCAGCAGCTCTAGACAGGGGGAATTCTACGAGCAGTACTTC. It codes for CASSSRQGEFYEQYF.

The genes are TRBV11-2 and TRBJ2-5; no clear D. V lost 1 base and J lost 7, with 10 bases in between. This CDR3 is 13 amino acids long. CDR1 SGHAT and CDR2 FQNNGV come from the germline V gene. The CDR3 loop reads CASSLGTKGTQYF. In nucleotides, the CDR3 is TGTGCCAGCAGCTTAGGGACCAAGGGGACCCAGTACTTC. Variable domain in full (rest from reference TRBV11-2 and TRBJ2-5): EAGVAQSPRYKIIEKRQSVAFWCNPISGHATLYWYQQILGQGPKLLIQFQNNGVVDDSQLPKDRFSAERLKGVDSTLKIQPAKLEDSAVYLCASSLGTKGTQYFGPGTRLLVL.

The V call is TRBV19, the J call TRBJ2-7; tentatively, D is TRBD1 (5 bases). Germline CDR1 reads LNHDA; CDR2 reads SQIVND (reference sequence). Trimming pared 3 bases from V and 2 bases from J, leaving 8 bases between. This CDR3 is 13 amino acids long. The CDR3 DNA is TGTGCCAGTAGTATGGACATAGCCTACGAGCAGTACTTC. Translation: CASSMDIAYEQYF.

This chain joins TRBV28 and TRBJ2-7; D assignment may be TRBD1 or TRBD2 (5 bases each). Trimming cost V 3 bases and J 0 bases, with 18 bases left between them. The CDR3 is made up of 17 amino acids. The germline gives CDR1 MDHEN, CDR2 SYDVKM. CDR3: CASSFVFGRDASYEQYF. CDR3 coding DNA: TGTGCCAGCAGTTTTGTTTTCGGCAGGGACGCCTCCTACGAGCAGTACTTC.